The sequence of this T cell receptor beta chain was determined in a study of Ad26.COV2.S vaccination and SARS-CoV-2 variants. As for treatment: some 19 received Ad26.COV2.S at low or high dose, single or two shots; roughly 5 received placebo; per-sample allocation not given. Day 63 after the first vaccine or placebo injection was the time point for sampling. Sequencing used immunoSEQ multiplex PCR; TCRdb keeps in-frame clones, though not all of them. The repertoire has under 600,000 clones, roughly nine tenths of them found once; the top ten carry approximately 1.7%. Germline values: CDR1 SGDLS, CDR2 YYNGEE. The CDR3 sequence is 13 residues long. V shed 0 bases, J shed 6 bases, and the junction held 2 bases outside the gene matches.

The V call is TRBV9, the J call TRBJ1-1; 7 nucleotides line up with TRBD1. The TCR comes from a person aged 18-65 years who received the Ad26.COV2.S COVID-19 vaccine or a placebo. This specimen consisted of peripheral blood, obtained in a trial of Ad26.COV2.S vaccine versus placebo. This CDR3 reads CASSVVDRAEAFF. The CDR3 DNA follows: TGTGCCAGCAGCGTAGTAGACAGGGCTGAAGCTTTCTTT.